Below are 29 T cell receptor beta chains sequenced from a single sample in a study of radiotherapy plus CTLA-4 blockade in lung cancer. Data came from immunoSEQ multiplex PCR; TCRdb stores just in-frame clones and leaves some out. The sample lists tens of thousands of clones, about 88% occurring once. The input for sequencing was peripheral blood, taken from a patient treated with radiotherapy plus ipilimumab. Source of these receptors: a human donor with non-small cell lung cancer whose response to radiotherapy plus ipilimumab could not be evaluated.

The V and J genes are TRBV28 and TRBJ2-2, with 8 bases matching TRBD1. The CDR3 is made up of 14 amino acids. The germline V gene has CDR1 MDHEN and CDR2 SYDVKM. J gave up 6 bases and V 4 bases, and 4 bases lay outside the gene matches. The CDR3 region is CASSSPGGPGELFF. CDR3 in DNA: TGTGCCAGCAGTTCTCCAGGGGGCCCCGGGGAGCTGTTTTTT.

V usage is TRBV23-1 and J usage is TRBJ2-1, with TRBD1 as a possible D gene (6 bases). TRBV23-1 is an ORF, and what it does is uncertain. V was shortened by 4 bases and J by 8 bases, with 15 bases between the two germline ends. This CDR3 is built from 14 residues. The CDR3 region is CASSLQGPFHEQFF. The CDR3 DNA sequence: TGCGCCAGCAGTCTCCAGGGGCCCTTCCATGAGCAGTTCTTC.

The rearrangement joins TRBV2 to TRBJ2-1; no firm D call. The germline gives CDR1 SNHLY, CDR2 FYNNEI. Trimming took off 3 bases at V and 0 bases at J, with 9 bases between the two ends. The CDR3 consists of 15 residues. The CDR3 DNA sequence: TGTGCCAGCAGTGAGGCGCGGAGCTCCTACAATGAGCAGTTCTTC. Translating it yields CASSEARSSYNEQFF.

CDR3 loop: CASSLDRGVINEQFF. DNA of the CDR3: TGTGCCAGCAGCTTGGACAGGGGCGTTATAAATGAGCAGTTCTTC. The gene calls are TRBV7-2 and TRBJ2-1; TRBD1 aligns across 9 bases. CDR3 length: 15 residues. Trimming at V came to 3 bases and at J to 7 bases, leaving 7 bases not matched to a gene. The germline gives CDR1 SGHTA, CDR2 FQGNSA.

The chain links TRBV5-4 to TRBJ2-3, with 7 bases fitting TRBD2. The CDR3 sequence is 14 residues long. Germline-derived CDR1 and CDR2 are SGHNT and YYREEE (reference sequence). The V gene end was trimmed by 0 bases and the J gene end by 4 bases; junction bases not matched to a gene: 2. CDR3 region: CASSLASGADTQYF. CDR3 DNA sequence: TGTGCCAGCAGCTTGGCTAGCGGCGCAGATACGCAGTATTTT. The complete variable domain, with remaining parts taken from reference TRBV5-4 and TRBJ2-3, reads ETGVTQSPTHLIKTRGQQVTLRCSSQSGHNTVSWYQQALGQGPQFIFQYYREEENGRGNFPPRFSGLQFPNYSSELNVNALELDDSALYLCASSLASGADTQYFGPGTRLTVL.

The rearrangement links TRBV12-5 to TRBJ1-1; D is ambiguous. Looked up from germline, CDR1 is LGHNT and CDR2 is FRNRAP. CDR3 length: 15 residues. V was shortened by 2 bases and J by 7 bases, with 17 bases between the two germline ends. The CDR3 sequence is CASGLILPGNGEAFF. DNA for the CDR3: TGTGCTAGTGGTTTGATCCTCCCAGGTAATGGTGAAGCTTTCTTT.

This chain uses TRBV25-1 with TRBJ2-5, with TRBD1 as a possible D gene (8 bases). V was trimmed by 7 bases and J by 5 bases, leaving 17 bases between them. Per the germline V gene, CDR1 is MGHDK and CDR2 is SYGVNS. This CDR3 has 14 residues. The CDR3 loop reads CASTRAQGGETQYF. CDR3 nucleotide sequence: TGTGCCAGCACCCGGGCACAGGGGGGGGAGACCCAGTACTTC. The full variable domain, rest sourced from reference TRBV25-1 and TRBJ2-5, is EADIYQTPRYLVIGTGKKITLECSQTMGHDKMYWYQQDPGMELHLIHYSYGVNSTEKGDLSSESTVSRIRTEHFPLTLESARPSHTSQYLCASTRAQGGETQYFGPGTRLLVL.

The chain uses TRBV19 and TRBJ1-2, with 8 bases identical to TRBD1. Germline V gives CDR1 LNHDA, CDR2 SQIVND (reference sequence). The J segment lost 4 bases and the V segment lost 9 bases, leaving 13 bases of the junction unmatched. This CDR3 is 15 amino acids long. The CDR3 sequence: CASLTMDRAPYGYTF. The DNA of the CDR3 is TGTGCCAGCCTTACCATGGACAGGGCCCCCTATGGCTACACCTTC. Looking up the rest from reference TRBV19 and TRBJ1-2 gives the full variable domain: DGGITQSPKYLFRKEGQNVTLSCEQNLNHDAMYWYRQDPGQGLRLIYYSQIVNDFQKGDIAEGYSVSREKKESFPLTVTSAQKNPTAFYLCASLTMDRAPYGYTFGSGTRLTVV.

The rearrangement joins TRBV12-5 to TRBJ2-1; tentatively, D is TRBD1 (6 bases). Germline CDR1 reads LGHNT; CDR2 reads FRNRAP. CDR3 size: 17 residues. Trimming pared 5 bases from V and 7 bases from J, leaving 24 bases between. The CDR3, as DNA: TGTGCTAGTGGTCCTCCCGCCGGGACAAGTTTTGCGAATGAGCAGTTCTTC. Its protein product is CASGPPAGTSFANEQFF.

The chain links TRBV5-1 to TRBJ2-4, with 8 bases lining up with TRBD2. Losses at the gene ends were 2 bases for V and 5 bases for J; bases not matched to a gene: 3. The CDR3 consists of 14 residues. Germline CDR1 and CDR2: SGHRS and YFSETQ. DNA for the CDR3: TGCGCCAGCAGCTTAGGGACTAGAGAAAACATTCAGTACTTC. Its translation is CASSLGTRENIQYF.

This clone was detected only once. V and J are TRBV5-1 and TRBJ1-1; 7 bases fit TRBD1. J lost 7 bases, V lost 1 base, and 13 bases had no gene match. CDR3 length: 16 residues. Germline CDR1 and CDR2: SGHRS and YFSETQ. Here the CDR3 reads CASSLSLRAGQHEAFF. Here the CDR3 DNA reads TGCGCCAGCAGCTTGTCTCTCCGCGCGGGACAGCATGAAGCTTTCTTT.

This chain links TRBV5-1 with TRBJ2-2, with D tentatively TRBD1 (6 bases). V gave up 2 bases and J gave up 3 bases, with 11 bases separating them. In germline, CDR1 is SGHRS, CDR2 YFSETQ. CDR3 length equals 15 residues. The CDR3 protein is CASSFRGGDTGELFF. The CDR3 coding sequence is TGCGCCAGCAGCTTCCGTGGGGGCGACACCGGGGAGCTGTTTTTT.

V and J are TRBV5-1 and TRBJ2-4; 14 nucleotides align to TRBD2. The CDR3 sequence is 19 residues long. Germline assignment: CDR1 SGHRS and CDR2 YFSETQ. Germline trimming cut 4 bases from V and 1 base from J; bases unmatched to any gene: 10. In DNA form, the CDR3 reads TGCGCCAGCAGCGCCGGGACTAGCGGGGGCCAGGGGGCCAAAAACATTCAGTACTTC. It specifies CASSAGTSGGQGAKNIQYF.

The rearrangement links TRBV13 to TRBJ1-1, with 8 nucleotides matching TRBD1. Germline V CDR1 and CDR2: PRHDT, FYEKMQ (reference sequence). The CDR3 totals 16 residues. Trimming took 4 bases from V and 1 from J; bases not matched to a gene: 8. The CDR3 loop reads CASSSPGGASNTEAFF. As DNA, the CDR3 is TGTGCCAGCAGCTCCCCAGGGGGCGCGTCGAACACTGAAGCTTTCTTT.

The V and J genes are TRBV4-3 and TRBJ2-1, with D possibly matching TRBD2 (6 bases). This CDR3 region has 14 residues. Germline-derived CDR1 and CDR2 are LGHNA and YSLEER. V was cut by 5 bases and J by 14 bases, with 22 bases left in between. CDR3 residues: CASSASVGEVTEFF. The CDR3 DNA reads TGCGCCAGCAGCGCGTCAGTCGGGGAGGTCACGGAGTTCTTC.

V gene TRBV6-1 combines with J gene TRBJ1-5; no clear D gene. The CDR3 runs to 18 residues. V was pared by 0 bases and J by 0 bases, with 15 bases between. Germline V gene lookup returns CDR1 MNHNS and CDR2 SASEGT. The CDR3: CASSEAAATPYSNQPQHF. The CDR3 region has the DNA TGTGCCAGCAGTGAAGCCGCCGCAACACCTTATAGCAATCAGCCCCAGCATTTT.

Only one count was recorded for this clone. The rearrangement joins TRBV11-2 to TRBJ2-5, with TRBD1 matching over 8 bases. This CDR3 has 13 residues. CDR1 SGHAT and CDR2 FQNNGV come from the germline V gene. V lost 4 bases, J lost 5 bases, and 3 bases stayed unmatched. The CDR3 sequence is CASSSRDRETQYF. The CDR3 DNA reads TGTGCCAGCAGCTCCCGGGACAGGGAGACCCAGTACTTC.

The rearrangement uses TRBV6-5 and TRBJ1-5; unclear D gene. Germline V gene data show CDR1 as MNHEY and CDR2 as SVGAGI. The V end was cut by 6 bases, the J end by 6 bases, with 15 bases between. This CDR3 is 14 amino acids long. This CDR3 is CASSRVPLGQPQHF. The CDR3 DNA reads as TGTGCCAGCAGCCGGGTCCCACTCGGTCAGCCCCAGCATTTT.

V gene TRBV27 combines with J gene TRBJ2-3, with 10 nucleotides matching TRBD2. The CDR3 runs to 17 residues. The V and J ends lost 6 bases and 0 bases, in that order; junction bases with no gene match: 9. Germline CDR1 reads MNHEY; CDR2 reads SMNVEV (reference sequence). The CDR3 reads CASSSLGTSVSTDTQYF. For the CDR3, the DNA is TGTGCCAGCAGCTCCCTCGGGACTAGCGTTAGCACAGATACGCAGTATTTT.

The CDR3 coding sequence is TGTGCCAGTAGTATACCTCGGGAAGGCTACACCTTC. This codes for CASSIPREGYTF. V and J are TRBV19 and TRBJ1-2; D unclear. Germline CDR1 and CDR2: LNHDA and SQIVND (reference sequence). The CDR3 has 12 amino acids. Deletions cut 2 bases from V and 8 bases from J, with 9 bases between.

The DNA for the CDR3 is TGTGCCAGCAGCTTAGACCCTAGCGTCAATGAGCAGTTCTTC. Translated: CASSLDPSVNEQFF. V gene TRBV7-2 combines with J gene TRBJ2-1; maybe TRBD2 (6 bases). This CDR3 has 14 residues. The germline V and J ends were trimmed by 1 base and 6 bases, with 10 bases remaining between them. Per germline, CDR1 SGHTA and CDR2 FQGNSA.

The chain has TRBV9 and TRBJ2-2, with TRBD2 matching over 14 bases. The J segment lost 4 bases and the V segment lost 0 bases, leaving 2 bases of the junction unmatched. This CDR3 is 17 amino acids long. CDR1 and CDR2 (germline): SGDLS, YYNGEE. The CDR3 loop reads CASSVGGLAGATGELFF. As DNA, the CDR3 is TGTGCCAGCAGCGTAGGGGGACTAGCGGGGGCCACCGGGGAGCTGTTTTTT. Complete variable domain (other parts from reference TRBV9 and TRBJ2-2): DSGVTQTPKHLITATGQRVTLRCSPRSGDLSVYWYQQSLDQGLQFLIQYYNGEERAKGNILERFSAQQFPDLHSELNLSSLELGDSALYFCASSVGGLAGATGELFFGEGSRLTVL.

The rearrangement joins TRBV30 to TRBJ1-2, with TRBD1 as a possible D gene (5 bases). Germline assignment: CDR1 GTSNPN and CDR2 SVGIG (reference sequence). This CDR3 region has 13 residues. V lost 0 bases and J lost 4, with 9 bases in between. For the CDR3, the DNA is TGTGCCTGGAGTGTAAGGGGCGTCTATGGCTACACCTTC. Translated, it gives CAWSVRGVYGYTF.

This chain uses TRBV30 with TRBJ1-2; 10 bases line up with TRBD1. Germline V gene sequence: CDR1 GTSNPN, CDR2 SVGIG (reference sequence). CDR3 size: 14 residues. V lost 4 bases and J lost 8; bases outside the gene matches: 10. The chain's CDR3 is CAWILPGQGTGYTF. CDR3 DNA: TGTGCCTGGATCTTGCCGGGACAGGGGACGGGCTACACCTTC.

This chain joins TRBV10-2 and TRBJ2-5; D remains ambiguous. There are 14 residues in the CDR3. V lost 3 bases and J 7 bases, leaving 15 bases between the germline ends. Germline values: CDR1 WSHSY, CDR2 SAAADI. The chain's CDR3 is CASSDPTSVGTQYF. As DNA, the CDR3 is TGCGCCAGCAGTGATCCCACCAGCGTCGGGACCCAGTACTTC.

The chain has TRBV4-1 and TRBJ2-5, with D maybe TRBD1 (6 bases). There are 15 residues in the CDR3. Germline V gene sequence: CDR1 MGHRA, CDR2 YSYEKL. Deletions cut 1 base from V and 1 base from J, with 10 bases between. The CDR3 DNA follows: TGCGCCAGCAGCCAAGGTCGACAGGCCCAAGAGACCCAGTACTTC. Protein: CASSQGRQAQETQYF.

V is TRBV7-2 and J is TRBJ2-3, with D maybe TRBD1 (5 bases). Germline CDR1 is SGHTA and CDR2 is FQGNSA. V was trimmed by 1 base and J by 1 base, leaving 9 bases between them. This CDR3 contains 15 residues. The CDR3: CASSLVGAGTDTQYF. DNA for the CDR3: TGTGCCAGCAGCTTAGTAGGGGCCGGCACAGATACGCAGTATTTT. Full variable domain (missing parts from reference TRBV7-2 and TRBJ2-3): GAGVSQSPSNKVTEKGKDVELRCDPISGHTALYWYRQSLGQGLEFLIYFQGNSAPDKSGLPSDRFSAERTGGSVSTLTIQRTQQEDSAVYLCASSLVGAGTDTQYFGPGTRLTVL.

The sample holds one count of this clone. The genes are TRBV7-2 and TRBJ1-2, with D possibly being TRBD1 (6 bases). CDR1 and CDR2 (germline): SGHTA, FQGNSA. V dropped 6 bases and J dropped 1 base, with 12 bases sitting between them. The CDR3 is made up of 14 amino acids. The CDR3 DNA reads TGTGCCAGCAGGGGGGGGGCCCTTAACTATGGCTACACCTTC. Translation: CASRGGALNYGYTF.

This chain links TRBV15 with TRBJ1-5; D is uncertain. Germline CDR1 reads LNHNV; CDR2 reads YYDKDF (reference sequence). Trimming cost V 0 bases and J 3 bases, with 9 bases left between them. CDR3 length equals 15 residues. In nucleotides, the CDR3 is TGTGCCACCAGCAGAGAAGGAGGCTTCAATCAGCCCCAGCATTTT. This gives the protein CATSREGGFNQPQHF.